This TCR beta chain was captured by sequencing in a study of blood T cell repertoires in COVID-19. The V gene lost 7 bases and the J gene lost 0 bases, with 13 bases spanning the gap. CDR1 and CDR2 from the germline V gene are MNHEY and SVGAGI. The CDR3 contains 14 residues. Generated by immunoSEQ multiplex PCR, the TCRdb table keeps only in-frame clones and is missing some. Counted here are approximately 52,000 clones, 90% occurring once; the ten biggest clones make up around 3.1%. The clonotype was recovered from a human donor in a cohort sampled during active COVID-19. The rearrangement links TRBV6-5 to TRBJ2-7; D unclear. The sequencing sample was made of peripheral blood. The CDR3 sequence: CASTAEIASYEQYF. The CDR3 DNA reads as TGTGCCAGCACGGCGGAGATAGCCTCCTACGAGCAGTACTTC.